The clone carrying this TCR beta chain was counted at least ten times. The target antigen is unknown. This sample was included in a study of T cells after yellow fever vaccination. Researchers made TCR cDNA using 5'RACE template switching, and this step added a universal primer site and UMIs. One entry per CDR3 protein results from TCRdb running MiXCR on the 5' RACE reads. The profile shows roughly 60,000 distinct CDR3 sequences, around 6.9% of them singletons. Overall study findings and caveats: Post-booster reappearance was seen for most primary-vaccination clones (about 95% CD4, roughly 91% CD8). Abundant clonotypes from the bulk population could have been carried over as contaminants into FACS-sorted repertoires. A faster peak, day 5 versus 15, was reached by the weaker secondary response.

Trimming took 4 bases from V and 3 from J; bases not matched to a gene: 4. The length of the CDR3 is 14 residues. CDR1 is LGHNA and CDR2 is YSLEER in the germline V gene. This chain joins TRBV4-3 and TRBJ2-7; 9 nucleotides line up with TRBD2. This TCR was recovered from a young man who received the YFV17D yellow fever vaccine. Sequencing used CD8+ T cells sorted from PBMCs, obtained on the day of the first yellow fever vaccination. The CDR3 here is CASSPSGGYYEQYF. The CDR3 DNA sequence: TGCGCCAGCAGCCCCAGCGGGGGGTACTACGAGCAGTACTTC.